The T cell receptor beta chain described here comes from a study of tissue T cells after allogeneic stem cell transplantation (dated by TCRdb to the early 2020s). Concerning the study at large: The study profiled TCR beta repertoires in many tissues obtained from research autopsies of patients with and without GVHD, and also in mouse models of GVHD. The human part of the study was a prospective observational study with no blinding and no randomization. Overall results and qualifications from the work: Within patients, how anatomically similar tissues were was a major factor shaping TCR repertoire composition, regardless of disease or transplant status. In both patients and mice, T cells from blood and spleen picked up only a limited part of the TCR repertoire that was detected in tissues. Only a few T cell clones appeared in more than one patient, yet motif-based clustering showed tissue-specific repertoire signatures that were shared between patients. The study did not establish which tissue TCRs were alloreactive or antigen-specific, and some clones may have been host cells that persisted. A small and clinically heterogeneous patient cohort was studied, and sampling depth was acknowledged as a limitation.

Comment on this clone: Its antigen specificity is not known. This receptor is murine, so its gene names and germline sequences reflect the mouse genome. Read coverage stops 1 residue before the CDR3 terminus; the germline J gene supplies the remainder.

The label giving this sample's time point can be read as: mouse harvest day 14 after allogeneic transplant. Mouse grafts combined 10^7 T-cell-depleted bone marrow cells with 10^6 splenic CD5+ T cells, given via tail vein injection. Mouse GVHD was modeled in a major MHC-mismatch B6 (H2b) into BALB/c (H2d) model, with tissues profiled at day 7 or 14. On day 7 or 14 post-transplant, mouse tissues and retro-orbital blood were harvested with separate sterile tools for each animal, and livers were flushed before harvest. Before genomic DNA was isolated with the DNeasy Blood & Tissue Kit, mouse tissues were minced with razor blades in buffered saline. Including cysteine and phenylalanine, the CDR3 has 13 amino acids. The DNA shown is the part of the CDR3 that was read: 36 bases, in frame from base 1. Taken from the germline V gene, the CDR1 and CDR2 loops are KGHTA and FQNQQP. The method was the immunoSEQ multiplex PCR assay. Adaptive Biotechnologies performed TCRbeta CDR3 sequencing at survey depth and reported CDR3 sequences, V/J genes, productive frequency, and template counts. Amplification of TCR beta CDR3 regions started from genomic DNA instead of RNA. In the original analysis: Jensen-Shannon divergence was used to quantify pairwise repertoire overlap between tissues, with a value of 1 meaning complete divergence and a value of 0 meaning identical repertoires. Tissues were clustered by single-linkage agglomerative hierarchical clustering of pairwise JSD values and displayed as dendrograms. GLIPH2 was run on all patient samples with simulation_depth 1000, kmer_min_depth 3 and cdr3_length_cutoff 8, and groups with more than two unique CDR3s were retained. A standardized tissue-overlap score was calculated by extrapolating Jaccard GLIPH-group overlap across patients to a standard repertoire size of 1000 clones. Associations of diversity with clinical or experimental variables used linear mixed-effect models with tissue fixed effects and individual random effects. In its TCRdb copy, this immuneACCESS table keeps in-frame sequences only and misses some clones. Where compared with another copy, unresolved V genes explain less than half of these, and the others have no known cause. V, J and clone size were drawn from that table, and D and trimming were deduced from the DNA. For this sample the table gives about 3,200 clones, of which over 40% were detected only once. Roughly 25% of the sample is held by the ten biggest clonotypes.

Sequencing was done on a sample of gut tissue. This TCR derives from a female BALB/c mouse given C57BL/6 T cells with graft-versus-host disease after an allogeneic hematopoietic cell transplant. Here the chain combines TRBV23 and TRBJ2-3. CDR3 DNA (partial): TGCTCCAGCAGTCAAGCTAGTGCAGAAACGCTGTAT. Protein translation: CSSSQASAETLY. The entire CDR3 protein is CSSSQASAETLYF.